This T cell receptor (beta chain) comes out of a study of CD8 T cells in Susac syndrome. Random-hexamer reverse transcription was applied to roughly 0.5 to 1 ug RNA. TCRdb recomputed calls from the immunoSEQ multiplex PCR reads with MiXCR, one row per CDR3 protein. This sample yields about 440,000 distinct CDR3 sequences, of which more than 80% are seen a single time; 0.09% to 0.15% belongs to the top ten. The CDR3 has 18 residues. CDR1 MNHNS and CDR2 SASEGT come from the germline V gene. V gave up 1 base and J gave up 0 bases, with 19 bases separating them. This receptor was taken from a human donor with multiple sclerosis. Sequencing was done on a sample of CD8+ T cells from PBMCs. The V and J genes are TRBV6-1 and TRBJ2-7; D is ambiguous. CDR3 DNA: TGTGCCAGCAGTGAAGGTCGGGTGCCAGAAACGAGCTCCTACGAGCAGTACTTC. It yields the protein CASSEGRVPETSSYEQYF.